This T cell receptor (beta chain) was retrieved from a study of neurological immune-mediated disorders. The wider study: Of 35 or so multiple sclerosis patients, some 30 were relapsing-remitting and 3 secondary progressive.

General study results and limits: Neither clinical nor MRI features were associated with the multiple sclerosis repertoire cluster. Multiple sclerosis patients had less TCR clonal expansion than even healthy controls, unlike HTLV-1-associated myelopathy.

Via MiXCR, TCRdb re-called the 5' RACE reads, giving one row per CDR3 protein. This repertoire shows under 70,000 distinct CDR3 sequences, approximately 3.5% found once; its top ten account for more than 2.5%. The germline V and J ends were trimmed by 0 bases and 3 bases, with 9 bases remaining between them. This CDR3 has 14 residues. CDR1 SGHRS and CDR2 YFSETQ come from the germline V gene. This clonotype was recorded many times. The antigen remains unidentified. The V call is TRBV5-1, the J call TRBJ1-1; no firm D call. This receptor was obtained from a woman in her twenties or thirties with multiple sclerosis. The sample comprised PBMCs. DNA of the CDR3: TGCGCCAGCAGCTTGGTTGTCGGCTACACTGAAGCTTTCTTT. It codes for CASSLVVGYTEAFF.